This is a list of T cell receptor beta chains from one sample in a study of cytomegalovirus exposure and HLA in healthy donors. Method: immunoSEQ multiplex PCR; TCRdb's copy keeps in-frame clones and lacks some. The ten most abundant clones cover 0.83% of a sample with approximately 75,000 clones. Sequenced material: PBMCs. These receptors were taken from a boy younger than 18 in good health and CMV-seronegative. Each CDR3 is given with its conserved first and last residue. The D gene is left open where the match is weak.

d_gene: .; v_gene: TRBV5-1; CDR3aa: CASSLQGPNEKLFF
d_gene: TRBD1; v_gene: TRBV29-1; CDR3aa: CSVAGGRNTEAFF
d_gene: TRBD2; v_gene: TRBV6-5; CDR3aa: CASSRLAGGSDEQFF
d_gene: .; v_gene: TRBV5-6; CDR3aa: CASSQLQRQRNPEAFF
d_gene: TRBD1; v_gene: TRBV4-1; CDR3aa: CASSQEEQGRTYEQYF
d_gene: TRBD2; v_gene: TRBV6-5; CDR3aa: CASSRLAGGNEQFF
d_gene: .; v_gene: TRBV30; CDR3aa: CAWKGGGRLREPYEQYF
d_gene: TRBD1; v_gene: TRBV5-1; CDR3aa: CASSLVGAGGMNTEAFF
d_gene: .; v_gene: TRBV7-9; CDR3aa: CASSLGRGAGTGELFF
d_gene: .; v_gene: TRBV20-1; CDR3aa: CSASNNEQFF
d_gene: .; v_gene: TRBV19; CDR3aa: CASTLGGVLFF
d_gene: TRBD1; v_gene: TRBV27; CDR3aa: CASTGQGSSPLHF
d_gene: TRBD1; v_gene: TRBV5-1; CDR3aa: CASGNRGRVTGELFF
d_gene: TRBD1; v_gene: TRBV7-9; CDR3aa: CASSLAGTGVGEKLFF
d_gene: .; v_gene: TRBV4-1; CDR3aa: CASSQETTPSTDTQYF
d_gene: .; v_gene: TRBV18; CDR3aa: CASSQEDYGYTF
d_gene: .; v_gene: TRBV7-2; CDR3aa: CASSLAGEVWETQYF
d_gene: TRBD2; v_gene: TRBV30; CDR3aa: CAWSTLAGVRLGTGELFF
d_gene: TRBD1; v_gene: TRBV18; CDR3aa: CASSPGTGETGELFF
d_gene: .; v_gene: TRBV19; CDR3aa: CASSTIQGAMGNQPQHF
d_gene: .; v_gene: TRBV9; CDR3aa: CASSVAAGDYGYTF
d_gene: .; v_gene: TRBV30; CDR3aa: CAWSGRQGYTEAFF
d_gene: .; v_gene: TRBV29-1; CDR3aa: CSVARGNYGYTF
d_gene: TRBD2; v_gene: TRBV14; CDR3aa: CASSQEGGRIYEQYF
d_gene: .; v_gene: TRBV9; CDR3aa: CASSVGPYNEQFF
d_gene: TRBD1; v_gene: TRBV5-6; CDR3aa: CASSSGQQFSNTEAFF
d_gene: .; v_gene: TRBV5-6; CDR3aa: CASSLRGNQPQHF
d_gene: .; v_gene: TRBV7-6; CDR3aa: CASSLSGEFLYEQYF
d_gene: TRBD1; v_gene: TRBV6-1; CDR3aa: CASTPGQGVHEQYF
d_gene: TRBD2; v_gene: TRBV9; CDR3aa: CASSATSGRDNEQFF
d_gene: .; v_gene: TRBV18; CDR3aa: CASSPDWSSEKLFF
d_gene: .; v_gene: TRBV7-6; CDR3aa: CASSLTPDGEGGLGQFF
d_gene: TRBD2; v_gene: TRBV7-2; CDR3aa: CASSPEAGGPYEQYF
d_gene: .; v_gene: TRBV7-2; CDR3aa: CASSASAVEFF
d_gene: .; v_gene: TRBV5-1; CDR3aa: CASSYGQPAGNTIYF
d_gene: TRBD1; v_gene: TRBV15; CDR3aa: CATSRRGQGIGRYGYTF
d_gene: TRBD1; v_gene: TRBV6-5; CDR3aa: CASSHRRTGGSEAFF
d_gene: .; v_gene: TRBV10-3; CDR3aa: CAIHSGRGTDTQYF
d_gene: .; v_gene: TRBV15; CDR3aa: CATSRDRRAYEQYF
d_gene: .; v_gene: TRBV5-1; CDR3aa: CASSPGQPTDTQYF
d_gene: .; v_gene: TRBV5-1; CDR3aa: CASTSGALNTEAFF
d_gene: TRBD1; v_gene: TRBV19; CDR3aa: CASSDAGTGNYGYTF
d_gene: .; v_gene: TRBV4-3; CDR3aa: CASSQSRSGAGNTIYF
d_gene: TRBD1; v_gene: TRBV9; CDR3aa: CASSEDPTGGREQYF
d_gene: TRBD2; v_gene: TRBV9; CDR3aa: CASSGSGDSYNEQFF
d_gene: .; v_gene: TRBV9; CDR3aa: CASSVASSYNEQFF
d_gene: .; v_gene: TRBV9; CDR3aa: CASSETADTDTQYF
d_gene: TRBD1; v_gene: TRBV5-1; CDR3aa: CASWPGQGNTEAFF
d_gene: TRBD2; v_gene: TRBV5-1; CDR3aa: CASSLSGGEYNEQFF
d_gene: TRBD1; v_gene: TRBV4-1; CDR3aa: CASSQSGTGVSPLHF
d_gene: .; v_gene: TRBV6-5; CDR3aa: CASSVVGVDEQFF
d_gene: TRBD2; v_gene: TRBV7-2; CDR3aa: CASSPGLAGGSYEQYF
d_gene: .; v_gene: TRBV15; CDR3aa: CATSRDLIKVLANTGELFF
d_gene: TRBD1; v_gene: TRBV19; CDR3aa: CASSITGGNTEAFF
d_gene: .; v_gene: TRBV12-5; CDR3aa: CASGEAGINEQFF
d_gene: .; v_gene: TRBV18; CDR3aa: CASSPPLTKIPLYSYNEQFF
d_gene: .; v_gene: TRBV6-5; CDR3aa: CASSYSEQGNTEAFF
d_gene: TRBD1; v_gene: TRBV6-1; CDR3aa: CASSESDRDQPQHF
d_gene: TRBD1; v_gene: TRBV6-1; CDR3aa: CASSGLDRRGYTF